Listed here are 19 T cell receptor beta chains from one sample, sequenced in a study of tumor-infiltrating lymphocytes in primary liver carcinoma. The investigators made TCR beta cDNA from 400 to 500 ng total RNA, using a constant-region primer. Library construction for TCR beta comprised three nested multiplex PCR rounds performed with slightly modified ARM-PCR. Rounds one and two of PCR, each of 9 to 11 cycles, were primed with TRBV1-TRBV30 forward primers and a C-beta reverse primer. From the multiplex PCR reads, TCRdb called clonotypes with MiXCR, one entry per CDR3 protein. The top ten clones hold 72% of a sample with about 180,000 distinct CDR3 sequences, 60% of them seen once. Blood RNA was derived from unsorted whole blood, and germline DNA was extracted too. The sample consisted of peripheral blood. The receptor set was obtained from a man in his forties or fifties with primary liver carcinoma and hepatitis B virus infection.

This clonotype was detected many times. This chain joins TRBV11-2 and TRBJ1-2; D gene unclear. The CDR3 has 11 residues. V was clipped by 4 bases and J by 2 bases, with 2 bases between them. CDR1 and CDR2 from the germline V gene are SGHAT and FQNNGV. Here the CDR3 DNA reads TGTGCCAGCAGCTCGAACTATGGCTACACCTTC. The encoded protein is CASSSNYGYTF.

In regard to this clonotype: A much larger clonotype is one base distant, so this may be a read error. The chain joins TRBV11-2 to TRBJ2-2; maybe TRBD2 (7 bases). The germline gives CDR1 SGHAT, CDR2 FQNNGV. The CDR3 loop spans 16 amino acids. As DNA, the CDR3 is TGTACCAGCAGCCCGGGGGGCGCGGGGAACACCGGGGAGCTGTTTTTT. Its protein is CTSSPGGAGNTGELFF.

Comment on this clonotype: The germline gene is not matched at one end of the junction; a read error may be the cause. The chain is built from TRBV28 and TRBJ1-1, with TRBD1 matching over 8 bases. Germline-derived CDR1 and CDR2 are MDHEN and SYDVKM. The CDR3 is made up of 15 amino acids. CDR3 nucleotide sequence: TGTGCCAGCAGTTCCGACAGGGGTAGGTACACTGAAGCTCTCTTT. Translating gives CASSSDRGRYTEALF.

In the case of this clonotype: One junction end disagrees with the germline gene, perhaps due to a read error. V usage is TRBV6-1 and J usage is TRBJ2-5, with 7 bases fitting TRBD1. The CDR3 runs 15 residues. Germline lookup yields CDR1 MNHNS and CDR2 SASEGT. The CDR3 DNA reads TGTGCCAGCAGTGCCAGACAGGGAAGTAGGGAGACCCGGTACTTC. Protein: CASSARQGSRETRYF.

Concerning this clonotype itself: Because the CDR3 is missing its conserved closing phenylalanine or tryptophan, this is likely a read error. It is unclear where the CDR3 begins or ends on the DNA, so no DNA is shown, and the CDR3 is as TCRdb lists it. The genes are TRBV11-2 and TRBJ2-1; the table's D call, TRBD2, was not checked against the DNA. Per the germline V gene, CDR1 is SGHAT and CDR2 is FQNNGV. The CDR3 totals 15 residues, both ends included. The chain's CDR3 is CANSLAGGHYNEQFL.

This clonotype was seen only a few times. This chain connects TRBV12-3 or TRBV12-4 to TRBJ2-7, with 7 positions matching TRBD1. The J segment lost 1 base and the V segment lost 4 bases, leaving 7 bases of the junction unmatched. The CDR3 extends over 15 amino acids. CDR3 residues: CASSSNQDRSYEQYF. In nucleotides, the CDR3 is TGTGCCAGCAGTTCCAATCAGGACAGGTCCTACGAGCAGTACTTC.

There are many counts of this clonotype. The CDR3 protein is CASSPSSGGRYRGEQFF. CDR3 nucleotide sequence: TGTGCCAGCAGCCCTTCCTCGGGGGGGAGGTATCGAGGTGAGCAGTTCTTC. The rearrangement links TRBV11-3 to TRBJ2-1, with 8 bases aligning to TRBD2. The CDR3 is made up of 17 amino acids. Unmatched junction bases numbered 18, after V lost 5 bases and J lost 9 bases. CDR1 and CDR2 from the germline V gene are SGHNT and YENEEA. The entire variable domain, with the rest obtained from reference TRBV11-3 and TRBJ2-1, is as follows: EAGVVQSPRYKIIEKKQPVAFWCNPISGHNTLYWYLQNLGQGPELLIRYENEEAVDDSQLPKDRFSAERLKGVDSTLKIQPAELGDSAVYLCASSPSSGGRYRGEQFFGPGTRLTVL.

A word on this clonotype: Mismatch with germline at one junction end may stem from a read error. The chain joins TRBV6-5 to TRBJ2-7; TRBD1 aligns across 8 bases. This CDR3 region has 18 residues. The germline V gene has CDR1 MNHEY and CDR2 SVGAGI. The CDR3 DNA reads as TGTGCCCGCAGGCGTACTATCTGGGAAACCGGGACAGGCTACGAGCAGTACTTC. This translates into CARRRTIWETGTGYEQYF.

Of note for this clonotype: Lacking the conserved final phenylalanine or tryptophan, this CDR3 likely reflects a read error. The J gene is TRBJ2-1, the V gene TRBV11-2; TRBD2 aligns across 8 bases. V shed 10 bases, J shed 6 bases, and the junction held 14 bases outside the gene matches. The CDR3 sequence is 15 residues long. From germline, CDR1 is SGHAT and CDR2 FQNNGV. CDR3 region: CATEIGAGVFNEQFL. The DNA for the CDR3 is TGTGCCACCGAGATAGGAGCGGGAGTCTTCAATGAGCAGTTCTTG.

The rearrangement joins TRBV11-2 to TRBJ1-5, with TRBD1 as a possible D gene (5 bases). The CDR3 extends over 13 amino acids. V was clipped by 5 bases and J by 12 bases, with 17 bases between them. Germline CDR1 is SGHAT and CDR2 is FQNNGV. CDR3 in DNA: TGTGCCAGCAGCCCGGGGCTGCATCGGCACCAGCATTTT. Translation: CASSPGLHRHQHF.

The V call is TRBV4-2, the J call TRBJ1-1; D gene ambiguous. Germline assignment: CDR1 LGHNA and CDR2 YNFKEQ. V was pared by 1 base and J by 4 bases, with 10 bases between. The CDR3 covers 14 residues. The CDR3 sequence: CASSQGGWGTEAFF. CDR3 coding DNA: TGTGCCAGCAGCCAAGGGGGTTGGGGCACTGAAGCTTTCTTT.

The chain carries TRBV30 and TRBJ2-3; unclear D gene. Per the germline V gene, CDR1 is GTSNPN and CDR2 is SVGIG (reference sequence). This CDR3 is 16 amino acids long. The V end was cut by 0 bases, the J end by 1 base, with 14 bases between. The CDR3 DNA is TGTGCCTGGAGTGTACGACGTCTGAGGCGCACAGATACGCAGTATTTT. It yields the protein CAWSVRRLRRTDTQYF.

A few counts support this clonotype. The chain combines TRBV6-5 with TRBJ2-7, with TRBD2 matching 15 bases. Germline CDR1 is MNHEY and CDR2 is SVGAGI. CDR3 size: 15 residues. J gave up 6 bases and V 5 bases, and 5 bases lay outside the gene matches. DNA of the CDR3: TGTGCCAGCAGTCGAGGGACTAGCGGGAGGAGCGAGCAGTACTTC. It codes for CASSRGTSGRSEQYF.

Notes on this clonotype: One junction end does not reproduce the germline sequence, and a read error may be involved. This chain connects TRBV11-2 to TRBJ2-5; D could derive from TRBD1 or TRBD2 (5 bases each). Germline CDR1 SGHAT, CDR2 FQNNGV. The CDR3 totals 14 residues. As DNA, the CDR3 is TGTGTCAGCAGCTTAATAGGGGACCAAGTAGGTTTGCACTTC. It codes for CVSSLIGDQVGLHF.

As regards this clonotype: Since a much larger clone is just one base distant, this may be a read error. V is TRBV11-1 and J is TRBJ2-7, with D possibly called TRBD1 or TRBD2 (5 bases each). Per the germline V gene, CDR1 is SGHAT and CDR2 is FQDESV (reference sequence). The CDR3 totals 13 residues. With 5 bases removed from V and 2 bases from J, the gap between germline ends came to 10 bases. In DNA, the CDR3 is TGTGCCAGCAGCCTTAGGGGACCCTACGAGCAGTACTTC. This encodes CASSLRGPYEQYF.

The chain uses TRBV7-9 and TRBJ2-2, with 11 bases that match TRBD2. V shed 4 bases and J 0 bases; nucleotides not matched to a gene: 4. CDR1 is SEHNR, CDR2 FQNEAQ, per germline (reference sequence). The CDR3 runs 17 residues. CDR3: CASSSPGLAANTGELFF. The CDR3 DNA reads as TGTGCCAGCAGCTCACCGGGACTAGCGGCGAACACCGGGGAGCTGTTTTTT.

Notes on this clonotype: A read error may produce the germline difference seen at one junction end. The chain is built from TRBV29-1 and TRBJ2-2, with D unclear. The V gene's germline CDR1 is SQVTM and CDR2 ANQGSEA. The CDR3 is 15 residues long. The CDR3 reads CGVEDAVGAPGELFF. The CDR3 DNA is TGCGGCGTTGAAGACGCCGTTGGAGCCCCCGGGGAGCTGTTTTTT.

Points on this clonotype: This may come from a read error, since a much larger clone is one base off. The rearrangement links TRBV6-5 to TRBJ2-3; D is perhaps TRBD2 (5 bases). V dropped 6 bases and J dropped 5 bases, with 12 bases sitting between them. The CDR3 is 13 residues long. Germline CDR1 and CDR2: MNHEY and SVGAGI. CDR3 sequence (DNA): TGTGCCAGCAGCCGGGATTACATAGATACGCAGTATTTT. Amino acid sequence: CASSRDYIDTQYF.

In the case of this clonotype: A junction end diverges from the germline sequence, so it may reflect a read error. The chain carries TRBV6-1 and TRBJ1-5; D remains unclear. Germline CDR1 and CDR2: MNHNS and SASEGT. The CDR3 sequence is 13 residues long. The CDR3 DNA reads TGTGCCAGCAGTCCCAAGGGCGATCAGCCCCGGCATTTT. Translating it yields CASSPKGDQPRHF.